The 11 T cell receptor beta chains below all came from one sample that was sequenced in a study of T cells in Graves' hyperthyroidism and ophthalmopathy. The source material, RNA transcripts, was used to amplify TCR beta CDR3 regions. A first-round RT-PCR of the TCR CDR3 used the HTBI primer set. In TCRdb, the multiplex PCR reads were re-called with MiXCR into one record per CDR3 protein. The table includes around 500,000 distinct CDR3 sequences, more than 15% detected once. Sequencing was performed on blood. Source of these receptors: a woman aged 25 to 39 with Graves' ophthalmopathy.

In this sample, this clonotype turned up many times. V and J are TRBV9 and TRBJ1-1; D ambiguous. The germline gives CDR1 SGDLS, CDR2 YYNGEE. Trimming took off 4 bases at V and 5 bases at J, with 15 bases between the two ends. This CDR3 spans 14 amino acids. The CDR3 region has the DNA TGTGCCAGCAGCTCCCTCATCGAATCGACTGAAGCTTTCTTT. It translates to CASSSLIESTEAFF.

The V call is TRBV6-5, the J call TRBJ1-2, with 11 nucleotides matching TRBD1. In germline, CDR1 is MNHEY, CDR2 SVGAGI. This CDR3 is built from 17 residues. Losses at the gene ends were 2 bases for V and 3 bases for J; bases not matched to a gene: 8. The CDR3 DNA reads as TGTGCCAGCAGTTACGACGGACAGGGGGCGCAAGACTATGGCTACACCTTC. It yields the protein CASSYDGQGAQDYGYTF.

This clonotype occurred many times. J is TRBJ2-1 and V is TRBV5-6; 9 nucleotides align to TRBD2. This CDR3 has 14 residues. The trim removed 2 bases at V and 10 bases at J, leaving 7 bases unmatched. Germline CDR1 and CDR2: SGHDT and YYEEEE. Here the CDR3 reads CASSFDLAGREQFF. The CDR3 coding sequence is TGTGCCAGCAGCTTCGATCTAGCGGGACGGGAGCAGTTCTTC.

The gene calls are TRBV7-2 and TRBJ2-2; TRBD2 matches 12 bases. The CDR3 totals 19 residues. Per germline, CDR1 SGHTA and CDR2 FQGNSA. Trimming removed 4 bases from V and 8 bases from J; junction bases left unmatched: 17. In nucleotides, the CDR3 is TGTGCCAGCAGCTCCGGATATGGGACTAGCGGGCGGGGGAAAGGGGAGCTGTTTTTT. Translation gives CASSSGYGTSGRGKGELFF.

This clonotype has ten or more counts. The chain combines TRBV10-3 with TRBJ2-3, with unresolved D. This CDR3 is 15 amino acids long. CDR1 and CDR2 from the germline V gene are ENHRY and SYGVKD. The V gene lost 3 bases and the J gene lost 4 bases, with 14 bases spanning the gap. CDR3: CAISDDSRSADTQYF. The CDR3 nucleotides are TGTGCCATCAGTGACGACTCCCGTTCGGCAGATACGCAGTATTTT.

This clonotype was counted at least ten times. The rearrangement links TRBV7-9 to TRBJ2-5, with D hard to call. The germline V gene has CDR1 SEHNR and CDR2 FQNEAQ (reference sequence). There are 14 residues in the CDR3. The V gene lost 2 bases and the J gene lost 3 bases, with 10 bases spanning the gap. The CDR3 reads CASSLFSAEETQYF. The CDR3 DNA is TGTGCCAGCAGCTTATTCTCGGCTGAAGAGACCCAGTACTTC.

Ten or more counts support this clonotype. The rearrangement links TRBV29-1 to TRBJ1-1, with D perhaps TRBD1 (6 bases). Trimming shortened V by 5 bases and J by 0 bases, and 13 bases separated the two germline ends. This CDR3 is built from 14 residues. Germline CDR1 reads SQVTM; CDR2 reads ANQGSEA. CDR3 in DNA: TGCAGCGTTAGGAGAGGGGGGATGAACACTGAAGCTTTCTTT. Protein: CSVRRGGMNTEAFF. The complete variable domain, with remaining parts taken from reference TRBV29-1 and TRBJ1-1, reads SAVISQKPSRDICQRGTSLTIQCQVDSQVTMMFWYRQQPGQSLTLIATANQGSEATYESGFVIDKFPISRPNLTFSTLTVSNMSPEDSSIYLCSVRRGGMNTEAFFGQGTRLTVV.

This clonotype was counted only a few times. Given a much more abundant clone one base away, this may be a read error. This chain links TRBV7-9 with TRBJ2-5; D is unclear. V was pared by 1 base and J by 5 bases, with 8 bases between. The CDR3 spans 13 residues. The germline CDR1 and CDR2 sequences are SEHNR and FQNEAQ (reference sequence). CDR3 residues: CASSLGEGETQYF. CDR3 nucleotide sequence: TGTGCCAGCAGCTTAGGGGAAGGGGAGACCCAGTACTTC.

This clonotype was seen many times. V and J are TRBV2 and TRBJ1-1; 7 bases line up with TRBD1. The CDR3 covers 14 residues. V shed 7 bases and J 0 bases; nucleotides not matched to a gene: 5. Germline V gene lookup returns CDR1 SNHLY and CDR2 FYNNEI. As DNA, the CDR3 is TGTGCCAGCAAACCGGGACAGCTGAACACTGAAGCTTTCTTT. Encoded protein: CASKPGQLNTEAFF.

This sequence joins TRBV12-3 or TRBV12-4 and TRBJ2-1; 9 bases match TRBD2. This CDR3 spans 18 amino acids. The V and J ends lost 6 bases and 1 base, in that order; junction bases with no gene match: 13. Here the CDR3 reads CASRNWGGRAQSYNEQFF. CDR3 in DNA: TGTGCCAGCAGAAACTGGGGCGGGAGGGCCCAATCCTACAATGAGCAGTTCTTC.

This clonotype was observed a few times. This sequence joins TRBV5-4 and TRBJ2-2; D is possibly TRBD2 (6 bases). Germline V gene data show CDR1 as SGHNT and CDR2 as YYREEE (reference sequence). The germline V and J ends were trimmed by 4 bases and 4 bases, with 14 bases remaining between them. The CDR3 length is 15 residues. Here the CDR3 reads CASSPRDFFTGELFF. DNA of the CDR3: TGTGCCAGCAGCCCCCGGGACTTCTTCACCGGGGAGCTGTTTTTT. The whole variable domain, filled in from reference TRBV5-4 and TRBJ2-2, reads ETGVTQSPTHLIKTRGQQVTLRCSSQSGHNTVSWYQQALGQGPQFIFQYYREEENGRGNFPPRFSGLQFPNYSSELNVNALELDDSALYLCASSPRDFFTGELFFGEGSRLTVL.